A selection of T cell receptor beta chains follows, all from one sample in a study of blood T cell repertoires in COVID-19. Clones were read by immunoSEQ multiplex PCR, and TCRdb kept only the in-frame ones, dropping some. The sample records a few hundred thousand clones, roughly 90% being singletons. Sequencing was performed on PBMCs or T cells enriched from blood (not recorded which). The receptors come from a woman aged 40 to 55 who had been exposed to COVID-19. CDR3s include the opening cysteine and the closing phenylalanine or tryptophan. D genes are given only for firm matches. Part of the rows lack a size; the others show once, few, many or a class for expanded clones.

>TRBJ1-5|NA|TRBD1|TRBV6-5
TGTGCCGGCAGGGGGGGGCAGGGTCAGCCCCAGCATTTT
CAGRGGQGQPQHF
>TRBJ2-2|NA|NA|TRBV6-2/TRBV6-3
TGTGCCAGCAGCCCAATTCGGGGGGGGGAGCTGTTTTTT
CASSPIRGGELFF
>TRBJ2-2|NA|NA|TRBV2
TGTGCCAGCAGCAATCAGGGCCTAGGGACCGGGGAGCTGTTTTTT
CASSNQGLGTGELFF
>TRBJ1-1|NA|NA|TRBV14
TGTGCCAGCAGCCACCTGGGGGGACACACTGAAGCTTTCTTT
CASSHLGGHTEAFF
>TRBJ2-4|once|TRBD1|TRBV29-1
TGCAGCGTCACAGGGGGTTCAGCCAAAAACATTCAGTACTTC
CSVTGGSAKNIQYF
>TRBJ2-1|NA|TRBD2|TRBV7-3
TGTGCCAGCAGCCAGACTAGCTTGGGGTCAATCAATGAGCAGTTCTTC
CASSQTSLGSINEQFF
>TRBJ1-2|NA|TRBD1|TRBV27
TGTGCCAGGGAAGGGACAGGCGGCGACCCCCTGAGGAATGGCTACACCTTC
CAREGTGGDPLRNGYTF
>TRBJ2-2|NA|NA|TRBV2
TGTGCCAGCAGTTTCAGGACAGTCGGGGAGCTGTTTTTT
CASSFRTVGELFF
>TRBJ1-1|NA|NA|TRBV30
TGTGCCTGGAGCCTCGGGAGGTCAAGAGTTCTGAACACTGAAGCTTTCTTT
CAWSLGRSRVLNTEAFF
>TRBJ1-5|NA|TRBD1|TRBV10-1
TGCGCCAGCAGTACGGTGACAGGGGAGGATCAGCCCCAGCATTTT
CASSTVTGEDQPQHF
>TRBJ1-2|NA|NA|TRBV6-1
TGTGCCAGCAGTGACCTACAGGGTAGGATCTTC
CASSDLQGRIF
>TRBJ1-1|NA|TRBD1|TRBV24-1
TGTGCCACACGTAGGACAGGGAGGTCCACTGAAGCTTTCTTT
CATRRTGRSTEAFF
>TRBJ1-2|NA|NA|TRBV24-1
TGTGCCACCAGTGAGGGTCGGAGGGATGGCTACACCTTC
CATSEGRRDGYTF
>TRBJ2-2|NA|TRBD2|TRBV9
TGTGCCAGCAGCGTCGGGACTAGCGGGGTCATCGGGGAGCTGTTTTTT
CASSVGTSGVIGELFF
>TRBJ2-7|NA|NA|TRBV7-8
TGTGCCAGCAGCCCCGGCGGCTACGAGCAGTACTTC
CASSPGGYEQYF
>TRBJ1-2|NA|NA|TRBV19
TGTGCCAGTAGTATAGGGGGCCAGGGGATCTATGGCTACACCTTC
CASSIGGQGIYGYTF
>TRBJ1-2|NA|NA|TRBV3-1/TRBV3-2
TGTGCCAGCAGCCTGGGCGTTAGGGGGAATGGCTACACCTTC
CASSLGVRGNGYTF
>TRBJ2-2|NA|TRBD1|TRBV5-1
TGCGCCAGCAGCCCGGGACAGTACACCGGGGAGCTGTTTTTT
CASSPGQYTGELFF
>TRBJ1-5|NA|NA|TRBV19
TGTGCCAACTCAGGGGATGGAACGACCAATCAGCCCCAGCATTTT
CANSGDGTTNQPQHF
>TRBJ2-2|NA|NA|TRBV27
TGTGCCAGCACGGAGGGGGCAGGGACCGGGGAGCTGTTTTTT
CASTEGAGTGELFF
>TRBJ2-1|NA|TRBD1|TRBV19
TGTGCCAGTAGTAGCCGGACAGGGAGCTCCTACAATGAGCAGTTCTTC
CASSSRTGSSYNEQFF
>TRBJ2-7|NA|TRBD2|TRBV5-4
TGTGCCAGCAGCTTGCCCAAAGCGGGAGGTCTTTTCGAGCAGTACTTC
CASSLPKAGGLFEQYF
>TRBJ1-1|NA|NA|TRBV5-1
TGCGCCAGCAGCCCGCGAGGGGGGGCTGAAGCTTTCTTT
CASSPRGGAEAFF
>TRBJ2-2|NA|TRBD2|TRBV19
TGTGCCAGTAGTATCCGCACTAGCGGATTCACCGGGGAGCTGTTTTTT
CASSIRTSGFTGELFF
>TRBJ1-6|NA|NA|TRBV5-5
TGTGCCAGCAGCTTGGATAGATTTTGGAATTCACCCCTCCACTTT
CASSLDRFWNSPLHF
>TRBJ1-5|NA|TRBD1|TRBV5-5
TGTGCCAGCAGCCGGGGACAGCTTTATAGCAATCAGCCCCAGCATTTT
CASSRGQLYSNQPQHF
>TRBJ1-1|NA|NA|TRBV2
TGTGCCAGCGGGAGGAGGGACCGCAACACTGAAGCTTTCTTT
CASGRRDRNTEAFF
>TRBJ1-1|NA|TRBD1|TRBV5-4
TGTGCCAGCAGCTACAGGGGTGAAGCTTTCTTT
CASSYRGEAFF
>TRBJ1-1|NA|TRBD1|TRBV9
TGTGCCAGCAGCGCCGGGACAGGGGTTTTTATAGCTGAAGCTTTCTTT
CASSAGTGVFIAEAFF